This is a list of T cell receptor beta chains from one sample in a study of shared clonotypes between healthy human individuals. TCRdb's table, derived via immunoSEQ multiplex PCR, lists solely in-frame clones and lacks some. The table lists 2,500,000 or so clones, roughly 90% of them singletons. The sample taken for sequencing was naive CD4+ T cells from PBMCs. The source of these receptors is a young man in good health. Some clones in this sample may be carry-over from other donors' samples. CDR3s include the opening cysteine and the closing phenylalanine or tryptophan. Fields, in order: D gene, J gene, clone size, V gene, CDR3 protein, CDR3 DNA. The D gene is left open where the match is weak. Some rows have no size entry. The others give once, few or many, or a class for an expanded clone.

TRBD1 TRBJ1-5 few TRBV5-1 CASTLGQGDQPQHF TGCGCCAGCACCCTCGGACAGGGCGATCAGCCCCAGCATTTT
NA TRBJ2-5 NA TRBV25-1 CASSEGDPFQETQYF TGTGCCAGCAGTGAAGGCGACCCCTTCCAAGAGACCCAGTACTTC
NA TRBJ1-2 NA TRBV19 CASSRQAYGYTF TGTGCCAGTAGCCGACAGGCCTATGGCTACACCTTC
NA TRBJ2-7 NA TRBV6-5 CASSSTGGEQYF TGTGCCAGCAGTTCGACCGGCGGGGAGCAGTACTTC
TRBD2 TRBJ2-3 once TRBV25-1 CASGGTSGGGGDTQYF TGTGCCAGCGGCGGGACTAGCGGGGGAGGAGGAGATACGCAGTATTTT
NA TRBJ2-1 once TRBV11-3 CASSQTRAANEQFF TGTGCCAGCAGCCAAACCCGGGCCGCGAATGAGCAGTTCTTC
NA TRBJ2-3 NA TRBV5-1 CASSPNRWTDTQYF TGCGCCAGCAGCCCCAATCGGTGGACAGATACGCAGTATTTT
NA TRBJ1-1 few TRBV5-1 CASSLGVGGLTEAFF TGCGCCAGCAGCTTGGGAGTCGGGGGGTTGACTGAAGCTTTCTTT
NA TRBJ2-2 NA TRBV9 CASSVDGELFF TGTGCCAGCAGCGTAGACGGGGAGCTGTTTTTT
TRBD2 TRBJ2-5 once TRBV5-1 CASSPRLADLQETQYF TGCGCCAGCAGCCCCCGACTAGCGGACCTCCAAGAGACCCAGTACTTC
TRBD2 TRBJ2-1 NA TRBV9 CASSASGSTYNEQFF TGTGCCAGCAGCGCTAGCGGGAGTACTTACAATGAGCAGTTCTTC
NA TRBJ1-5 NA TRBV5-1 CASSLDGGSNQPQHF TGCGCCAGCAGCTTGGACGGGGGTAGCAATCAGCCCCAGCATTTT
NA TRBJ2-2 NA TRBV7-3 CASSLDTGELFF TGTGCCAGCAGCTTAGACACCGGGGAGCTGTTTTTT
TRBD2 TRBJ2-3 NA TRBV29-1 CSATGGTDTQYF TGCAGCGCTACGGGGGGAACAGATACGCAGTATTTT